This T cell receptor (beta chain) was identified during a study of shared clonotypes between healthy human individuals. For the study at large: Donor ages ranged 18 to 49 years: a couple of women, a few men. Study results and limitations: Non-shared clonotypes displayed generation probabilities falling below those of clonotypes present in all four donors.

Terminally differentiated effector memory CD45RA+ cells were left out of the naive CD8 fraction, which was CD45RO-negative and positively selected for CCR7. Remarks on this clone: Its antigen is currently unknown.

Sequencing was performed with immunoSEQ multiplex PCR; in TCRdb, only in-frame clones are kept and a portion is missing. The data contain about 2.2 million clones, just under 95% of them singletons. V lost 3 bases to trimming and J lost 4 bases, with 8 bases between them. The CDR3 consists of 13 residues. Germline CDR1 and CDR2: MNHEY and SMNVEV (reference sequence). The receptor was isolated from a man in his late teens or twenties in good health. Some clones in this sample may be carry-over from other donors' samples. The specimen sequenced was naive CD8+ T cells from PBMCs. The chain recombines TRBV27 with TRBJ2-3; D ambiguous. The CDR3 DNA reads TGTGCCAGCAGTTTTGGCCCGCCAGATACGCAGTATTTT. Translation: CASSFGPPDTQYF.